This T cell receptor (beta chain) came from a study of T cell changes during pregnancy in multiple sclerosis. The table came from immunoSEQ multiplex PCR; TCRdb's copy has only in-frame clones and leaves some out. The sample includes 55,000 to 65,000 clones, roughly 90% seen only once; the top ten take roughly 1.5%. The CDR3 sequence is 14 residues long. Germline V CDR1 and CDR2: MNHEY, SVGAGI. Deletions cut 0 bases from V and 2 bases from J, with 5 bases between. The genes are TRBV6-5 and TRBJ2-1; unclear D gene. This TCR came from a female donor with multiple sclerosis, enrolled in a pregnancy study. This specimen was peripheral blood, taken in the second trimester of pregnancy. The CDR3 is CASSYSWPYNEQFF. The CDR3 DNA reads as TGTGCCAGCAGTTACTCGTGGCCCTACAATGAGCAGTTCTTC.